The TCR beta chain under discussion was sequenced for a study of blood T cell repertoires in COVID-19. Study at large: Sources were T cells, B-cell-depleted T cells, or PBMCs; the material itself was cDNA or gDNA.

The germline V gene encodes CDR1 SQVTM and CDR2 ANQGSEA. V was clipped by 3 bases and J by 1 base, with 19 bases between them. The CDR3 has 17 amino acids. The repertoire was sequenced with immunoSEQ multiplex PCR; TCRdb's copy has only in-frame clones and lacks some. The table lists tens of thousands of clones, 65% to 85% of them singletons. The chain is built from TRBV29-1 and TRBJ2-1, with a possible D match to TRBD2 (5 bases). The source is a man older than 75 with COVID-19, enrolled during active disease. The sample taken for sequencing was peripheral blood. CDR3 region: CSVDGLQRLDSYNEQFF. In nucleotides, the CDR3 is TGCAGCGTTGATGGTCTCCAGCGGCTCGATTCCTACAATGAGCAGTTCTTC.